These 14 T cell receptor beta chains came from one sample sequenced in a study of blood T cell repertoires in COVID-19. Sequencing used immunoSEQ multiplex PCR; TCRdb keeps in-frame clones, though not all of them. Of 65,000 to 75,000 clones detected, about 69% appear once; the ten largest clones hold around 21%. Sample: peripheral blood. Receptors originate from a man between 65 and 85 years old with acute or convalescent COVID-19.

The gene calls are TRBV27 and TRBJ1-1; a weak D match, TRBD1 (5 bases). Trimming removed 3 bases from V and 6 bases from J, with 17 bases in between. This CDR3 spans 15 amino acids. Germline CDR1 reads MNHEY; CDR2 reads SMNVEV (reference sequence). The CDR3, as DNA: TGTGCCAGCAGTTTCGCGGGGGGACTGATGGCTGAAGCTTTCTTT. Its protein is CASSFAGGLMAEAFF.

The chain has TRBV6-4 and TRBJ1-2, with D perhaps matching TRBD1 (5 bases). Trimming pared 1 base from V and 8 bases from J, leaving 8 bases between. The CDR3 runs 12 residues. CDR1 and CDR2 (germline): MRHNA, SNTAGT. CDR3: CASSDWTSGYTF. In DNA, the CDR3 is TGTGCCAGCAGTGACTGGACATCCGGCTACACCTTC.

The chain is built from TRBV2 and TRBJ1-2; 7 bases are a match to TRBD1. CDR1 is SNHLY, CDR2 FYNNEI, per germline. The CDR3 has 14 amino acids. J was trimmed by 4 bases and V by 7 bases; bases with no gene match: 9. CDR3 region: CASKTGQAGYGYTF. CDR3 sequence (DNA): TGTGCCAGCAAGACCGGACAGGCGGGCTATGGCTACACCTTC.

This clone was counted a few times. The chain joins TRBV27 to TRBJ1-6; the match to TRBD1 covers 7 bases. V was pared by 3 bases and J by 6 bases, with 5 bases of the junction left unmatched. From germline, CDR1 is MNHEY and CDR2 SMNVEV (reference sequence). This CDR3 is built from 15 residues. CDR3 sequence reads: CASSLGRGLNSPLHF. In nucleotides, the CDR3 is TGTGCCAGCAGTTTGGGTAGGGGGCTTAATTCACCCCTCCACTTT.

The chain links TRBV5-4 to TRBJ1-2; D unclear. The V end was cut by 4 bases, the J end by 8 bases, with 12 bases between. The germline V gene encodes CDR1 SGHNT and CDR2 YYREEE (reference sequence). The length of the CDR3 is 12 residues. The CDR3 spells CASSPGLGGYTF. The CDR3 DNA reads TGTGCCAGCAGCCCTGGACTGGGGGGCTACACCTTC.

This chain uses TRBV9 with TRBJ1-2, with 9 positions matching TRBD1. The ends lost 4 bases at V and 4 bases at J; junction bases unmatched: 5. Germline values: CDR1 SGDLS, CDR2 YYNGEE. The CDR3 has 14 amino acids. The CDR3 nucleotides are TGTGCCAGCAGCCCTGACAGGGGGGGCTATGGCTACACCTTC. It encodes CASSPDRGGYGYTF.

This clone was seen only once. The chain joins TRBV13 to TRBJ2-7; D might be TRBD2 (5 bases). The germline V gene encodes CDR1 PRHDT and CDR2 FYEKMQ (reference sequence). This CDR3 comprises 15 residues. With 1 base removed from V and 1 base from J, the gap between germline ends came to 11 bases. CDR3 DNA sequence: TGTGCCAGCAGCTTAGATTCGGGGATTTCCTACGAGCAGTACTTC. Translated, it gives CASSLDSGISYEQYF.

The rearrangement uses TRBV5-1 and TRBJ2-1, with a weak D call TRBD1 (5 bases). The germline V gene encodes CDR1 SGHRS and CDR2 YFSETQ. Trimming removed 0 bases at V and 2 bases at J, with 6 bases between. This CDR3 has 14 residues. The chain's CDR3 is CASSLGQTYNEQFF. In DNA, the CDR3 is TGCGCCAGCAGCTTGGGACAGACCTACAATGAGCAGTTCTTC.

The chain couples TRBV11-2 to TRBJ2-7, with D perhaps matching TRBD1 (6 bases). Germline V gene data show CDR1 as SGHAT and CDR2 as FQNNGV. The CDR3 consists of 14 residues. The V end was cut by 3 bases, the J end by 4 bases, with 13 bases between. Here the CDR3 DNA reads TGTGCCAGCAGCTTGGGACATCAGGGGTACGAGCAGTACTTC. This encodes CASSLGHQGYEQYF.

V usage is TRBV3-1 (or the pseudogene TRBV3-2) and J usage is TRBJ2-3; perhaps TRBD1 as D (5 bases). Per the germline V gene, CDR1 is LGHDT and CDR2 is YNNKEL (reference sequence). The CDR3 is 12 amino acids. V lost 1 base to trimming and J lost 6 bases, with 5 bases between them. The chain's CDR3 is CASSQAGDTQYF. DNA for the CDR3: TGTGCCAGCAGCCAAGCAGGGGATACGCAGTATTTT.

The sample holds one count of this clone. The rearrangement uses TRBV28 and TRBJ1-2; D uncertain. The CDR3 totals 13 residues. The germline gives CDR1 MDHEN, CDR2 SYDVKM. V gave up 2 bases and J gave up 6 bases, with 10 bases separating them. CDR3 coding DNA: TGTGCCAGCAGTTTAGCGTCTAGCGATGGCTACACCTTC. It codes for CASSLASSDGYTF.

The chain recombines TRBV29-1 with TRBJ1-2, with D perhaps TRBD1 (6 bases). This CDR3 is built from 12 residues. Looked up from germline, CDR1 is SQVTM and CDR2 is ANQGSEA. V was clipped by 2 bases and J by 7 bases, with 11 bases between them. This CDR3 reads CSVESGGLGYTF. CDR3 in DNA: TGCAGCGTTGAATCCGGGGGGCTTGGCTACACCTTC.

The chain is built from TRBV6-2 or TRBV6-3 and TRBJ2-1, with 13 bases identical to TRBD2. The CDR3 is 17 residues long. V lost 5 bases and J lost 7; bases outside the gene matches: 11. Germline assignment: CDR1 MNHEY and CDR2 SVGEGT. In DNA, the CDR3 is TGTGCCAGCAGTCCCGGGACTAGCGGGATTACGTGGAATGAGCAGTTCTTC. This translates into CASSPGTSGITWNEQFF.

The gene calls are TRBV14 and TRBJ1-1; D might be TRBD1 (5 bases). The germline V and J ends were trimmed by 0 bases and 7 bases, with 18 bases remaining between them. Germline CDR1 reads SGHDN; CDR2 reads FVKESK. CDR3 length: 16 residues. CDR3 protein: CASSQDRSGWSFEAFF. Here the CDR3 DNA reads TGTGCCAGCAGCCAAGATCGTTCAGGGTGGTCTTTTGAAGCTTTCTTT. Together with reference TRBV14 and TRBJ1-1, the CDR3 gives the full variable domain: EAGVTQFPSHSVIEKGQTVTLRCDPISGHDNLYWYRRVMGKEIKFLLHFVKESKQDESGMPNNRFLAERTGGTYSTLKVQPAELEDSGVYFCASSQDRSGWSFEAFFGQGTRLTVV.